The 18 T cell receptor beta chains listed next were all sequenced from one sample in a study of Ad26.COV2.S vaccination and SARS-CoV-2 variants. Data came from immunoSEQ multiplex PCR; TCRdb stores just in-frame clones and leaves some out. The sample yields about 350,000 clones, roughly 90% seen once. The treatment was: roughly 18 received Ad26.COV2.S at low or high dose, single or two shots; five or six received placebo; per-sample allocation not given. Sampling occurred on day 63 after the first vaccine or placebo injection. The input for sequencing was peripheral blood, taken in a trial of Ad26.COV2.S vaccine versus placebo. The source is a person between 18 and 65 years old who received the Ad26.COV2.S COVID-19 vaccine or a placebo.

This clone showed up just a few times. The rearrangement joins TRBV19 to TRBJ1-3, with unresolved D. CDR1 and CDR2 (germline): LNHDA, SQIVND (reference sequence). This CDR3 is 14 amino acids long. V was cut by 4 bases and J by 2 bases, with 9 bases left in between. The CDR3 loop is CASSKEIPGNTIYF. DNA for the CDR3: TGTGCCAGTAGTAAGGAGATACCTGGAAACACCATATATTTT. Full variable domain (rest looked up from reference TRBV19 and TRBJ1-3): DGGITQSPKYLFRKEGQNVTLSCEQNLNHDAMYWYRQDPGQGLRLIYYSQIVNDFQKGDIAEGYSVSREKKESFPLTVTSAQKNPTAFYLCASSKEIPGNTIYFGEGSWLTVV.

The rearrangement uses TRBV4-3 and TRBJ2-3; 10 bases match TRBD2. The V gene end was trimmed by 0 bases and the J gene end by 0 bases; junction bases not matched to a gene: 9. This CDR3 is built from 19 residues. From germline, CDR1 is LGHNA and CDR2 YSLEER. The CDR3 region is CASSQEGASGGYSTDTQYF. The DNA of the CDR3 is TGCGCCAGCAGCCAAGAGGGGGCTAGCGGGGGATATAGCACAGATACGCAGTATTTT.

The chain is built from TRBV5-1 and TRBJ1-2, with D possibly being TRBD1 (6 bases). Trimming pared 7 bases from V and 2 bases from J, leaving 12 bases between. Germline V gives CDR1 SGHRS, CDR2 YFSETQ. CDR3 size: 13 residues. CDR3 in amino acids: CASSSGVNYGYTF. CDR3 bases: TGCGCCAGCTCGTCAGGGGTGAACTATGGCTACACCTTC. The whole variable domain, filled in from reference TRBV5-1 and TRBJ1-2, reads KAGVTQTPRYLIKTRGQQVTLSCSPISGHRSVSWYQQTPGQGLQFLFEYFSETQRNKGNFPGRFSGRQFSNSRSEMNVSTLELGDSALYLCASSSGVNYGYTFGSGTRLTVV.

The rearrangement uses TRBV7-9 and TRBJ2-7; the D gene is possibly TRBD1 (6 bases). Trimming took 5 bases from V and 4 from J, leaving 15 bases between them. Germline lookup yields CDR1 SEHNR and CDR2 FQNEAQ (reference sequence). The CDR3 is 14 residues long. In DNA form, the CDR3 reads TGTGCCAGCAGCAAACCGGGACAAACATACGAGCAGTACTTC. Its protein is CASSKPGQTYEQYF.

The rearrangement joins TRBV7-2 to TRBJ2-1, with 11 bases that match TRBD2. The CDR3 totals 17 residues. The V gene's germline CDR1 is SGHTA and CDR2 FQGNSA. The V and J ends lost 3 bases and 12 bases, in that order; junction bases with no gene match: 16. CDR3 coding DNA: TGTGCCAGCAGCTTGCGTCCGACAACTAGCGGGAGTAATTGGCAGTTCTTC. It translates to CASSLRPTTSGSNWQFF. The full variable domain, with the rest looked up from reference TRBV7-2 and TRBJ2-1, is GAGVSQSPSNKVTEKGKDVELRCDPISGHTALYWYRQSLGQGLEFLIYFQGNSAPDKSGLPSDRFSAERTGGSVSTLTIQRTQQEDSAVYLCASSLRPTTSGSNWQFFGPGTRLTVL.

The chain joins TRBV30 to TRBJ1-2; 9 bases agree with TRBD1. The CDR3 is made up of 13 amino acids. The V segment lost 0 bases and the J segment 10 bases; nucleotides outside the gene matches: 6. CDR1 and CDR2 from the germline V gene are GTSNPN and SVGIG (reference sequence). The CDR3 here is CAWSVLRQGVYTF. CDR3 sequence (DNA): TGTGCCTGGAGTGTACTGCGACAGGGGGTCTACACCTTC. The full variable domain, completed using reference TRBV30 and TRBJ1-2, is SQTIHQWPATLVQPVGSPLSLECTVEGTSNPNLYWYRQAAGRGLQLLFYSVGIGQISSEVPQNLSASRPQDRQFILSSKKLLLSDSGFYLCAWSVLRQGVYTFGSGTRLTVV.

The CDR3 here is CASSLVEAFF. Written as DNA, the CDR3 is TGTGCCAGCAGCTTAGTTGAAGCTTTCTTT. The chain employs TRBV7-9 and TRBJ1-1; D is unclear. The CDR3 has 10 amino acids. The V and J ends lost 1 base and 7 bases respectively, with 1 base between them. Germline CDR1 reads SEHNR; CDR2 reads FQNEAQ (reference sequence).

As to this clone: The junction differs from germline at one of its ends, possibly a read error. Additional DNA sequences in this sample encode the identical CDR3. The chain carries TRBV10-1 and TRBJ1-2, with D possibly matching TRBD1 (6 bases). CDR3 size: 12 residues. CDR1 WNHNN and CDR2 SYGVQD come from the germline V gene (reference sequence). CDR3 nucleotide sequence: TGCGCTAGCAGTGTGAACAGGGTCGGCTACACCTTC. Translating it yields CASSVNRVGYTF.

V is TRBV2 and J is TRBJ2-2; 7 bases are shared with TRBD2. CDR1 and CDR2 (germline): SNHLY, FYNNEI. V shed 4 bases and J 7 bases; nucleotides not matched to a gene: 18. The CDR3 is made up of 18 amino acids. The CDR3 nucleotides are TGTGCCAGCAGTGTGGGAGTAGAGGGAGGGGATTTTGGCGGGGAGCTGTTTTTT. This encodes CASSVGVEGGDFGGELFF.

The chain is built from TRBV5-6 and TRBJ1-6; D is perhaps TRBD1 (5 bases). Germline CDR1 reads SGHDT; CDR2 reads YYEEEE. V was cut by 5 bases and J by 8 bases, with 14 bases left in between. This CDR3 region has 14 residues. The CDR3, as DNA: TGTGCCAGCAGTTCAGGGTTTGCGGATTCACCCCTCCACTTT. It is translated as CASSSGFADSPLHF.

This clone was seen more than once but under ten times. This chain connects TRBV11-3 to TRBJ2-3; the match to TRBD2 covers 12 bases. CDR1 is SGHNT, CDR2 YENEEA, per germline. CDR3 length: 16 amino acids. The V segment lost 5 bases and the J segment 3 bases; nucleotides outside the gene matches: 6. The CDR3 DNA reads TGTGCCAGCAGCGACGGACTAGCGGGGATGACAGATACGCAGTATTTT. Its translation: CASSDGLAGMTDTQYF.

J is TRBJ1-1 and V is TRBV13; D ambiguous. Trimming left V 4 bases short and J 1 base short, with 7 bases between. The CDR3 is 13 residues long. CDR1 is PRHDT, CDR2 FYEKMQ, per germline (reference sequence). In DNA, the CDR3 is TGTGCCAGCAGCTCCTTTGGGAACACTGAAGCTTTCTTT. Its translation is CASSSFGNTEAFF.

V and J are TRBV5-6 and TRBJ2-7; 7 positions match TRBD2. Trimming at V came to 5 bases and at J to 3 bases, leaving 5 bases not matched to a gene. This CDR3 spans 13 amino acids. In germline, CDR1 is SGHDT, CDR2 YYEEEE. CDR3 sequence (DNA): TGTGCCAGCAGATCGGGGGGTGGCTACGAGCAGTACTTC. It translates to CASRSGGGYEQYF.

V and J are TRBV6-5 and TRBJ1-5, with D unresolved. CDR1 MNHEY and CDR2 SVGAGI come from the germline V gene. The CDR3 extends over 13 amino acids. The germline V and J ends were trimmed by 6 bases and 0 bases, with 6 bases remaining between them. The CDR3 DNA reads TGTGCCAGCAGGAAGGGTAGCAATCAGCCCCAGCATTTT. Its translation: CASRKGSNQPQHF.

The chain combines TRBV30 with TRBJ2-5; 9 positions agree with TRBD1. Losses at the gene ends were 3 bases for V and 2 bases for J; bases not matched to a gene: 4. Germline V gene lookup returns CDR1 GTSNPN and CDR2 SVGIG (reference sequence). This CDR3 is built from 14 residues. CDR3 loop: CAWSLTGGQETQYF. CDR3 DNA sequence: TGTGCCTGGAGCCTGACAGGGGGACAAGAGACCCAGTACTTC.

The chain employs TRBV9 and TRBJ2-7, with D perhaps TRBD1 (5 bases). Trimming pared 2 bases from V and 7 bases from J, leaving 19 bases between. Per germline, CDR1 SGDLS and CDR2 YYNGEE. The CDR3 is 15 amino acids. This chain's CDR3 is CASSVGLELPGEQYF. CDR3 nucleotides: TGTGCCAGCAGCGTTGGTTTAGAGCTTCCAGGGGAGCAGTACTTC.

The chain links TRBV7-9 to TRBJ1-2, with D maybe TRBD1 (6 bases). Germline V lookup: CDR1 SEHNR, CDR2 FQNEAQ (reference sequence). The V gene lost 2 bases and the J gene lost 4 bases, with 20 bases spanning the gap. The CDR3 is 17 residues long. The DNA of the CDR3 is TGTGCCAGCAGCTTATTGGGCGGGGGGGCTGTTATCTATGGCTACACCTTC. Protein product: CASSLLGGGAVIYGYTF.

The chain joins TRBV15 to TRBJ1-3; a weak D match, TRBD1 (6 bases). V shed 2 bases and J shed 2 bases, with 13 bases lying between them. The CDR3 is 16 residues long. CDR1 and CDR2 from the germline V gene are LNHNV and YYDKDF (reference sequence). Here the CDR3 reads CATSRRTVSTGNTIYF. CDR3 coding DNA: TGTGCCACCAGCAGAAGGACAGTTTCTACTGGAAACACCATATATTTT.